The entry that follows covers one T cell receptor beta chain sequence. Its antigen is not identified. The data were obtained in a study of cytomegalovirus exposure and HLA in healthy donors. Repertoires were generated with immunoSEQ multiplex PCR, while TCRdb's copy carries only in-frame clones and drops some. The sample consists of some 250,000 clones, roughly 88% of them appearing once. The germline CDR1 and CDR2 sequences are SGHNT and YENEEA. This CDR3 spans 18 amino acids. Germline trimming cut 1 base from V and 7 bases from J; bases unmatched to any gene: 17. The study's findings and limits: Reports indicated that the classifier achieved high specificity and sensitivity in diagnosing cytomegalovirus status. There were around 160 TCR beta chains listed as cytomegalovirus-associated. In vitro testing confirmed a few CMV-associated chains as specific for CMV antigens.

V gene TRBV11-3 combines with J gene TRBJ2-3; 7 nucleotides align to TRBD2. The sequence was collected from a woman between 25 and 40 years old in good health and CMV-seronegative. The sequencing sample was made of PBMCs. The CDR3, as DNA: TGTGCCAGCAGCTTAGTCCTAGGGGCGGGAGTCGGAGTTTATACGCAGTATTTT. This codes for CASSLVLGAGVGVYTQYF.